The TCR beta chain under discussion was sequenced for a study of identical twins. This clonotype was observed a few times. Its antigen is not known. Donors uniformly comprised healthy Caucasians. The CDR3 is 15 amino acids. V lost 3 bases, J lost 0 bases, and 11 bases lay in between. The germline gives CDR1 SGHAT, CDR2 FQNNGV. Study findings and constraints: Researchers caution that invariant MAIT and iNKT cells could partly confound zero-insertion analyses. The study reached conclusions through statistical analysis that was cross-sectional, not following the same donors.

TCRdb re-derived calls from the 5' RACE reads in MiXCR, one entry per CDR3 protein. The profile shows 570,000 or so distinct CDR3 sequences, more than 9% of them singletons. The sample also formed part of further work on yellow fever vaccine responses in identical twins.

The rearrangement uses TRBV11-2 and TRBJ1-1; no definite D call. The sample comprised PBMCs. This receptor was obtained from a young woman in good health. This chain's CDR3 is CASSFKGSLNTEAFF. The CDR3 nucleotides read TGTGCCAGCAGCTTTAAGGGTTCCCTGAACACTGAAGCTTTCTTT.